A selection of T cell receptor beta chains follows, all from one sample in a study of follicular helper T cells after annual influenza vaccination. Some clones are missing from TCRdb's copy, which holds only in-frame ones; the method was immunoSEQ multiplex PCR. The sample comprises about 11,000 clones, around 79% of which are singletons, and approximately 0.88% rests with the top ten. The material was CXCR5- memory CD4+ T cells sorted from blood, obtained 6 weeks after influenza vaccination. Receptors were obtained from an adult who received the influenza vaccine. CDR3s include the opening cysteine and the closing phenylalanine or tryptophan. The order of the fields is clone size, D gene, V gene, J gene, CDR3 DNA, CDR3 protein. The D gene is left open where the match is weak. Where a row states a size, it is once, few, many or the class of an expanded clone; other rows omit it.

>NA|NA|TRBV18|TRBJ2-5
TGTGCCAGCTCACCCCGGGACTCGGAGACCCAGTACTTC
CASSPRDSETQYF
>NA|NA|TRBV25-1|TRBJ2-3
TGTGCCAGCAGGGGGACGGGCACAGATACGCAGTATTTT
CASRGTGTDTQYF
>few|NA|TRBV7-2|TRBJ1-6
TGTGCCAGCAGCTTAGCCAGGAGTTCACCCCTCCACTTT
CASSLARSSPLHF
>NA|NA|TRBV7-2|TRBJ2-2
TGTGCCAGCAGCGTCGGGCAACGTGGGGGGGAGCTGTTTTTT
CASSVGQRGGELFF
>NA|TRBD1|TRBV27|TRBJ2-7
TGTGCCAGCAGTTCCACAGGGGGCAGTGGATCGGCCTACGAGCAGTACTTC
CASSSTGGSGSAYEQYF
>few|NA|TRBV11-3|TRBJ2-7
TGTGCCAGCAGCCGTTGGGACCGAAACTCCTACGAGCAGTACTTC
CASSRWDRNSYEQYF
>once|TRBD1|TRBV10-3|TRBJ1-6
TGTGCCACAACGGGGACAGGCAGTAATCTGAATTCACCCCTCCACTTT
CATTGTGSNLNSPLHF
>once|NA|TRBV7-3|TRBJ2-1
TGTGCCAGCAGCCAGGACTCAAGGAGCTCCTACAATGAGCAGTTCTTC
CASSQDSRSSYNEQFF
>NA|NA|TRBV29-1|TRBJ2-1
TGCAGCGTTACGTACCCTCTCGCTCAGCAGTTCTTC
CSVTYPLAQQFF
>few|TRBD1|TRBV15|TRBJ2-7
TGTGCCACCAGCAGCAACAGGGGCTACGAGCAGTACTTC
CATSSNRGYEQYF
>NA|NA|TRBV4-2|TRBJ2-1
TGTGCCAGCAGCCAAGATGGAAGCGGGCGGAACAATGAGCAGTTCTTC
CASSQDGSGRNNEQFF
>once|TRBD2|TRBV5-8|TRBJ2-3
TGTGCCAGCAGCTTGGGGACTAGCGGGTCGTCAGATACGCAGTATTTT
CASSLGTSGSSDTQYF
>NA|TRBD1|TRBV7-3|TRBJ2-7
TGTGCCAGCAGCTTAAGCACAGGGGGCGCGTCAGAGCAGTACTTC
CASSLSTGGASEQYF
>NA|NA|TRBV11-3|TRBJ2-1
TGTGCCAGCAGCCAAAGCCCAACCTCTCGGTCTGAGCAGTTCTTC
CASSQSPTSRSEQFF
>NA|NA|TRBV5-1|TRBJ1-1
TGCGCCAGCAGCTTGGCCGGCCGATTGGAGAACACTGAAGCTTTCTTT
CASSLAGRLENTEAFF
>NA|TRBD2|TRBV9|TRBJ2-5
TGTGCCAGCAGCGTAGATCCAGCGGGGCAAGAGACCCAGTACTTC
CASSVDPAGQETQYF
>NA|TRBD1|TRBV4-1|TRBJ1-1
TGCGCCAGCAGCCTTAACGGACAGGGGAAATTTGAAGCTTTCTTT
CASSLNGQGKFEAFF
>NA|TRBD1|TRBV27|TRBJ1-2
TGTGCCAGCAGGGGGACAGGGGAATCCTATGGCTACACCTTC
CASRGTGESYGYTF
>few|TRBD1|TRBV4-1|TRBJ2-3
TGCGCCAGCAGCCAAGCTCCGGGACAGGCCTCGGATACGCAGTATTTT
CASSQAPGQASDTQYF
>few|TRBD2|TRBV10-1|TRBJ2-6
TGCGCCAGCATAGGAGTTGAACTAGCGGGGGGATTCTCTGGGGCCAACGTCCTGACTTTC
CASIGVELAGGFSGANVLTF
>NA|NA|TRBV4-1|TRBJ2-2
TGCGCCAGCAGCCAAGTAGTTACCGGGGAGCTGTTTTTT
CASSQVVTGELFF
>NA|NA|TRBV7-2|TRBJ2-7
TGTGCCAGCAGCCTCACCTACGAGCAGTACTTC
CASSLTYEQYF
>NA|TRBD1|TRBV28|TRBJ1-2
TGTGCCAGCCAAGGGTGGGGCAGGGGGACCTCTGGCTACACCTTC
CASQGWGRGTSGYTF
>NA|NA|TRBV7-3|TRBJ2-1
TGTGCCAGCAGCTTAACAGGGGCCAATGAGCAGTTCTTC
CASSLTGANEQFF